These 26 T cell receptor beta chains share one sample of origin, sequenced in a study of beta chain features in type 1 diabetes. Expressed TCRB transcripts were sequenced after all isolated RNA was converted to cDNA. Some clones are missing from TCRdb's copy, which holds only in-frame ones; the method was immunoSEQ multiplex PCR. The sample includes 330,000 or so clones, about 19% of them seen just once. The sample taken for sequencing was naive CD4+ T cells from blood. The source of these receptors is a woman between 18 and 29 years old in good health.

In this sample, this clone turned up a few times. This chain links TRBV5-8 with TRBJ1-1, with 9 positions matching TRBD1. J lost 4 bases, V lost 6 bases, and 7 bases had no gene match. From germline, CDR1 is SGHTS and CDR2 YDEGEE. The length of the CDR3 is 14 residues. The CDR3 DNA sequence: TGTGCCAGCAAGGGACAGGGATGGAGCACTGAAGCTTTCTTT. The encoded protein is CASKGQGWSTEAFF.

This clone occurred a few times. This chain uses TRBV25-1 with TRBJ2-3; TRBD1 might be the D (5 bases). V lost 6 bases to trimming and J lost 4 bases, with 5 bases between them. This CDR3 is 11 amino acids long. The germline V gene has CDR1 MGHDK and CDR2 SYGVNS. This chain's CDR3 is CASRGPDTQYF. CDR3 bases: TGTGCCAGCAGGGGGCCAGATACGCAGTATTTT.

The rearrangement joins TRBV4-1 to TRBJ1-1; no reliable D call. There are 13 residues in the CDR3. V lost 2 bases, J lost 0 bases, and 4 bases lay in between. The germline CDR1 and CDR2 sequences are MGHRA and YSYEKL. This CDR3 reads CASSQRLNTEAFF. The CDR3 nucleotides read TGCGCCAGCAGCCAACGGTTGAACACTGAAGCTTTCTTT.

In this sample, this clone turned up a few times. The chain carries TRBV21-1 and TRBJ2-5; the table's D call, TRBD2, was not checked against the DNA. TRBV21-1 is recorded as a pseudogene. This CDR3 comprises 13 residues. The CDR3 is CASSKGRGETQYF. CDR3 nucleotides: TGTGCCAGCAGCAAAGGCCGGGGGGAGACCCAGTACTTC.

This clone was found a few times. V and J are TRBV2 and TRBJ1-1; D possibly corresponds to TRBD1 (5 bases). Trimming took off 5 bases at V and 1 base at J, with 8 bases between the two ends. The CDR3 totals 13 residues. CDR1 is SNHLY, CDR2 FYNNEI, per germline. Here the CDR3 reads CASSTDRNTEAFF. CDR3 coding DNA: TGTGCCAGCAGTACAGACAGGAACACTGAAGCTTTCTTT.

The V gene is TRBV29-1, the J gene TRBJ2-3; 8 bases are a match to TRBD2. Germline loops: CDR1 SQVTM, CDR2 ANQGSEA. This CDR3 comprises 14 residues. Germline trimming cut 3 bases from V and 1 base from J; bases unmatched to any gene: 3. CDR3 in amino acids: CSVEQLAGTDTQYF. The CDR3 nucleotides read TGCAGCGTTGAGCAACTAGCGGGCACAGATACGCAGTATTTT.

A note on this clone: A junction boundary mismatches the germline segment, possibly from a read error. V is TRBV30 and J is TRBJ1-2; the match to TRBD1 covers 7 bases. The CDR3 is 12 amino acids. The germline CDR1 and CDR2 sequences are GTSNPN and SVGIG (reference sequence). CDR3 amino acids: CAWSLDRDSLDF. The CDR3 bases are TGTGCCTGGAGTCTAGACCGGGACAGCCTAGACTTC.

The chain joins TRBV11-2 to TRBJ1-1; D not certain. In germline, CDR1 is SGHAT, CDR2 FQNNGV. The V end lost 5 bases, the J end lost 3 bases, and 7 bases lay between the germline ends. The CDR3 loop spans 12 amino acids. For the CDR3, the DNA is TGTGCCAGCAGCCCTACGGACACTGAAGCTTTCTTT. As protein: CASSPTDTEAFF.

This clone has just a few counts. The chain has TRBV7-2 and TRBJ2-3; TRBD2 aligns across 9 bases. V was pared by 3 bases and J by 4 bases, with 5 bases of the junction left unmatched. The germline CDR1 and CDR2 sequences are SGHTA and FQGNSA. There are 15 residues in the CDR3. The CDR3 loop is CASSFGGGAPDTQYF. The CDR3 nucleotides read TGTGCCAGCAGCTTCGGCGGGGGGGCACCAGATACGCAGTATTTT. The full variable domain, in which reference TRBV7-2 and TRBJ2-3 provide the parts outside the CDR3, is GAGVSQSPSNKVTEKGKDVELRCDPISGHTALYWYRQSLGQGLEFLIYFQGNSAPDKSGLPSDRFSAERTGGSVSTLTIQRTQQEDSAVYLCASSFGGGAPDTQYFGPGTRLTVL.

The V gene is TRBV6-6, the J gene TRBJ1-2; D gene unclear. The CDR3 covers 14 residues. V dropped 6 bases and J dropped 2 bases, with 13 bases sitting between them. Germline V gives CDR1 MNHNY, CDR2 SVGAGI (reference sequence). In DNA, the CDR3 is TGTGCCAGCAGCAGAGCTTCACAGAACTATGGCTACACCTTC. The encoded protein is CASSRASQNYGYTF.

This chain connects TRBV7-9 to TRBJ1-2, with 8 bases lining up with TRBD1. With V trimmed by 5 bases and J by 5 bases, 13 bases remained unmatched. The germline V gene encodes CDR1 SEHNR and CDR2 FQNEAQ (reference sequence). This CDR3 is 16 amino acids long. This CDR3 reads CASSMGQALNGYGYTF. In DNA form, the CDR3 reads TGTGCCAGCAGCATGGGACAGGCTCTTAATGGGTATGGCTACACCTTC. Full variable domain (outside the CDR3, taken from reference TRBV7-9 and TRBJ1-2): DTGVSQNPRHKITKRGQNVTFRCDPISEHNRLYWYRQTLGQGPEFLTYFQNEAQLEKSRLLSDRFSAERPKGSFSTLEIQRTEQGDSAMYLCASSMGQALNGYGYTFGSGTRLTVV.

This sequence joins TRBV4-1 and TRBJ2-7, with a possible D match to TRBD2 (6 bases). This CDR3 comprises 15 residues. V gave up 1 base and J gave up 0 bases, with 10 bases separating them. Germline assignment: CDR1 MGHRA and CDR2 YSYEKL. This chain's CDR3 is CASSQGHGSSYEQYF. The CDR3 DNA is TGCGCCAGCAGCCAAGGTCACGGGAGCTCCTACGAGCAGTACTTC.

Notes on this clone: Other DNA sequences in the same sample also yield this CDR3. This chain links TRBV18 with TRBJ1-1; no definite D call. The germline V and J ends were trimmed by 1 base and 1 base, with 4 bases remaining between them. The CDR3 runs to 13 residues. Germline CDR1 KGHSH, CDR2 LQKENI. CDR3 in DNA: TGTGCCAGCTCACCACGGCAGAACACTGAAGCTTTCTTT. Protein sequence: CASSPRQNTEAFF.

The V and J genes are TRBV5-6 and TRBJ2-1, with 14 bases aligning to TRBD2. The CDR3 totals 15 residues. Germline V gene data show CDR1 as SGHDT and CDR2 as YYEEEE. V lost 3 bases, J lost 10 bases, and 6 bases stayed unmatched. This chain's CDR3 is CASSSTSGGAREQFF. CDR3 DNA sequence: TGTGCCAGCAGCTCGACTAGCGGGGGGGCCAGGGAGCAGTTCTTC.

The CDR3 is CASSQDLGTGHEQFF. The CDR3 nucleotides are TGTGCCAGCAGCCAAGATCTCGGGACAGGGCATGAGCAGTTCTTC. J is TRBJ2-1 and V is TRBV4-2, with 9 bases matching TRBD1. The V gene end was trimmed by 0 bases and the J gene end by 8 bases; junction bases not matched to a gene: 5. CDR3 length equals 15 residues. Per germline, CDR1 LGHNA and CDR2 YNFKEQ.

V and J are TRBV29-1 and TRBJ2-6; 7 positions agree with TRBD2. The germline V gene encodes CDR1 SQVTM and CDR2 ANQGSEA. The length of the CDR3 is 15 residues. Germline trimming cut 4 bases from V and 2 bases from J; bases unmatched to any gene: 5. The CDR3 DNA reads as TGCAGCGTTGGCCAGGGAGGGACTGGGGCCAACGTCCTGACTTTC. Translating it yields CSVGQGGTGANVLTF.

The V gene is TRBV11-1, the J gene TRBJ2-7, with a weak D call TRBD1 (5 bases). This CDR3 has 14 amino acids. The V end was cut by 1 base, the J end by 1 base, with 8 bases between. From germline, CDR1 is SGHAT and CDR2 FQDESV (reference sequence). The CDR3 coding sequence is TGTGCCAGCAGCTTAGGGTCAGGGTCCTACGAGCAGTACTTC. This translates into CASSLGSGSYEQYF. The full variable domain, completed using reference TRBV11-1 and TRBJ2-7, is EAEVAQSPRYKITEKSQAVAFWCDPISGHATLYWYRQILGQGPELLVQFQDESVVDDSQLPKDRFSAERLKGVDSTLKIQPAELGDSAMYLCASSLGSGSYEQYFGPGTRLTVT.

This clone has only one observation. Distinct nucleotide sequences in the sample also encode this CDR3. The J gene is TRBJ2-7, the V gene TRBV28; a possible D gene is TRBD2 (5 bases). The CDR3 is made up of 17 amino acids. Germline CDR1 is MDHEN and CDR2 is SYDVKM. Trimming took 4 bases from V and 4 from J, leaving 23 bases between them. The chain's CDR3 is CASSSIVGLAGDYEQYF. CDR3 in DNA: TGTGCCAGCAGTTCGATCGTTGGGCTAGCAGGAGATTACGAGCAGTACTTC.

The rearrangement joins TRBV13 to TRBJ2-5; TRBD2 aligns across 10 bases. CDR1 PRHDT and CDR2 FYEKMQ come from the germline V gene (reference sequence). The CDR3 length is 18 residues. Losses at the gene ends were 3 bases for V and 2 bases for J; bases not matched to a gene: 12. The CDR3 is CASSFLASGRREQETQYF. CDR3 coding DNA: TGTGCCAGCAGCTTTTTAGCTAGCGGGAGACGAGAACAAGAGACCCAGTACTTC.

This clone came up a few times. The chain's CDR3 is CASSRGEAYEQYF. The CDR3 DNA follows: TGTGCCAGCAGCCGGGGGGAGGCCTACGAGCAGTACTTC. This chain joins TRBV4-2 and TRBJ2-7, with D possibly matching TRBD2 (6 bases). CDR3 size: 13 residues. V lost 4 bases to trimming and J lost 2 bases, with 9 bases between them. CDR1 and CDR2 from the germline V gene are LGHNA and YNFKEQ.

The CDR3 DNA reads TGTGCCAGCAGTGAAACCGCTACTACTAGCACAGATACGCAGTATTTT. It codes for CASSETATTSTDTQYF. The chain joins TRBV2 to TRBJ2-3; the D is unclear. The germline V gene has CDR1 SNHLY and CDR2 FYNNEI. The CDR3 extends over 16 amino acids. Trimming left V 2 bases short and J 0 bases short, with 12 bases between.

This clone was observed a handful of times. The chain employs TRBV5-6 and TRBJ2-1; weak D call: TRBD1 (6 bases). V lost 4 bases and J lost 5, with 10 bases in between. The length of the CDR3 is 13 residues. From germline, CDR1 is SGHDT and CDR2 YYEEEE. CDR3 residues: CASSLGADNEQFF. The CDR3 nucleotides are TGTGCCAGCAGCCTGGGGGCTGACAATGAGCAGTTCTTC.

V usage is TRBV18 and J usage is TRBJ1-6, with 7 nucleotides matching TRBD1. V was clipped by 6 bases and J by 6 bases; unmatched bases: 14. Germline V gives CDR1 KGHSH, CDR2 LQKENI. CDR3 length equals 17 residues. The CDR3 spells CASSLYTPGQLNSPLHF. The CDR3 DNA follows: TGTGCCAGCTCCCTGTACACGCCGGGACAGCTTAATTCACCCCTCCACTTT.

This clone was seen a single time. V is TRBV5-4 and J is TRBJ1-1; TRBD1 matches 9 bases. CDR3 length equals 13 residues. Germline CDR1 reads SGHNT; CDR2 reads YYREEE (reference sequence). Losses at the gene ends were 4 bases for V and 11 bases for J; bases not matched to a gene: 9. CDR3 nucleotides: TGTGCCAGCAGCAGGGGACAGGGCCTACGGGCTTTCTTT. Its protein is CASSRGQGLRAFF.

This rearrangement joins TRBV7-2 to TRBJ2-7; TRBD2 matches 9 bases. Germline loops: CDR1 SGHTA, CDR2 FQGNSA. The CDR3 consists of 14 residues. V lost 6 bases and J lost 7; bases outside the gene matches: 10. The CDR3 DNA follows: TGTGCCAGCAGTTCCAGCGGGAGGAGAGGGGAGCAGTACTTC. Translating it yields CASSSSGRRGEQYF.

This clone showed up just a few times. The rearrangement joins TRBV25-1 to TRBJ1-5, with D tentatively TRBD1 (6 bases). CDR1 MGHDK and CDR2 SYGVNS come from the germline V gene. The CDR3 has 14 amino acids. The V end was cut by 5 bases, the J end by 3 bases, with 11 bases between. In DNA form, the CDR3 reads TGTGCCAGCAGTCCCTGGACAGACAATCAGCCCCAGCATTTT. Translation: CASSPWTDNQPQHF.